This T cell receptor (beta chain) emerged from a study of cytomegalovirus exposure and HLA in healthy donors. The PCR was carried out with 60 Vbeta primers and 13 Jbeta primers. Data came from immunoSEQ multiplex PCR; TCRdb stores just in-frame clones and leaves some out. The top ten hold 5.5% to 8% of the sample, which has roughly 80,000 clones, roughly two thirds seen once. Sequencing was performed on PBMCs. The clonotype was recovered from a woman aged 45-60 years in good health and CMV-seropositive.

The CDR3 DNA sequence: TGTGCCAGCGGACTCCCAGGTCTTAATTCACCCCTCCACTTT. Translated, it gives CASGLPGLNSPLHF. This chain links TRBV28 with TRBJ1-6; D call uncertain. Germline assignment: CDR1 MDHEN and CDR2 SYDVKM. V dropped 8 bases and J dropped 6 bases, with 14 bases sitting between them. This CDR3 contains 14 residues.